The sequence of this TCR beta chain was determined in a study of OX40 agonist ivuxolimab in advanced cancers. Overall study results and limits: Relatively little clonal expansion, among the lowest observed, appeared in partial responders at 0.1-3.0 mg/kg. CD8+ T cells averaged more expanded clones than CD4+.

Notes on this clone: Antigen: not known.

Germline trimming cut 5 bases from V and 6 bases from J; bases unmatched to any gene: 10. The CDR3 runs to 15 residues. Germline CDR1 and CDR2: SGHAT and FQNNGV. Method: immunoSEQ multiplex PCR; TCRdb's copy keeps in-frame clones and lacks some. The sample contains 120,000 or so clones, about 94% of which appear only once. The rearrangement joins TRBV11-2 to TRBJ2-7; 10 bases are a match to TRBD1. This sequence was found in an adult with an advanced solid tumor such as melanoma, head and neck, liver or kidney cancer. This specimen consisted of CD4+ or CD8+ T cells sorted from blood, obtained in a trial of the OX40 agonist ivuxolimab. The DNA for the CDR3 is TGTGCCAGCAGCAGGCCCGGGACAGGGGATCGCGAGCAGTACTTC. It encodes CASSRPGTGDREQYF. Full variable domain (missing parts from reference TRBV11-2 and TRBJ2-7): EAGVAQSPRYKIIEKRQSVAFWCNPISGHATLYWYQQILGQGPKLLIQFQNNGVVDDSQLPKDRFSAERLKGVDSTLKIQPAKLEDSAVYLCASSRPGTGDREQYFGPGTRLTVT.